This T cell receptor (beta chain) stems from a study of blood T cells in healthy people across ages. The CDR3 spans 13 residues. Germline values: CDR1 SGHDT, CDR2 YYEEEE. V lost 2 bases to trimming and J lost 7 bases; unmatched junction nucleotides: 3. For the second PCR, which ran for 7 to 11 cycles, a sample-barcoded 5' primer and a J-beta primer mix were used. TCRdb reanalysed the 5' RACE reads using MiXCR and keeps one entry per CDR3 protein. The sample carries about 1 million distinct CDR3 sequences, more than 35% recorded once. This clonotype has ten or more counts. Sequenced: blood. This TCR was sampled from a woman aged 55-70 years in good health. This rearrangement joins TRBV5-6 to TRBJ2-1, with 7 bases fitting TRBD1. The DNA of the CDR3 is TGTGCCAGCAGCTTAGTCAGGGGGAATGAGCAGTTCTTC. Amino acid sequence: CASSLVRGNEQFF.